The sequence of this TCR beta chain was determined in a study of T cells in Graves' hyperthyroidism and ophthalmopathy. With a duration under 2 months, the hyperthyroidism was newly diagnosed in patients aged 18 to 65. Amplification targeted TCR beta CDR3 regions from RNA transcripts. The HTBI primer set was used in a first-round RT-PCR of the TCR CDR3. One entry per CDR3 protein results from TCRdb running MiXCR on the multiplex PCR reads. The sample includes 300,000 to 400,000 distinct CDR3 sequences, around 20% of them seen just once. Germline lookup yields CDR1 GTSNPN and CDR2 SVGIG (reference sequence). The V gene lost 5 bases and the J gene lost 5 bases, with 18 bases spanning the gap. This CDR3 comprises 14 residues.

Material for sequencing was blood. The source of this sequence is a woman in her forties or fifties with Graves' hyperthyroidism. This chain uses TRBV30 with TRBJ1-2; the D gene is possibly TRBD1 (6 bases). The CDR3 coding sequence is TGTGCCTGGGCGAAGGGGGGCGTAGGGTATGGCTACACCTTC. Translated: CAWAKGGVGYGYTF.